A single sample is the source of the 27 T cell receptor beta chains below, sequenced in a study of CD8 T cells in ankylosing spondylitis (dated by TCRdb to about 2017). The paper's findings and limits, for the study overall: Blood from ankylosing spondylitis patients appeared to be characterized by a TCR beta motif made up of fewer than ten highly homologous amino acid variants.

The library was made by 5' RACE. Sequencing instrument: Illumina HiSeq 2500. TCRdb reanalyzed the raw reads on its own, using fastp at Q25 for trimming and MiXCR for clone calling, and kept in-frame beta chains. Duplicate CDR3 protein sequences are folded into a single record with the most common DNA and genes. The sample contains a few hundred thousand distinct CDR3 sequences, roughly 13% of them found a single time. The top ten hold around 7% of the sample. These receptors have no identified antigens. Material: blood, either unsorted or a sorted T cell fraction (not recorded which). Every receptor here comes from a male donor with ankylosing spondylitis.

The chain employs TRBV30 and TRBJ1-1, with TRBD1 matching over 8 bases. The CDR3 contains 14 residues. Germline trimming cut 3 bases from V and 5 bases from J; bases unmatched to any gene: 8. Per germline, CDR1 GTSNPN and CDR2 SVGIG (reference sequence). CDR3 in DNA: TGTGCCTGGAGGACTGACAGGGGAGAAACTGAAGCTTTCTTT. Translating gives CAWRTDRGETEAFF.

This clonotype has a count of ten or more. The chain recombines TRBV20-1 with TRBJ2-1; TRBD1 or TRBD2 may be the D gene (7 bases each). The CDR3 spans 15 residues. V was pared by 6 bases and J by 2 bases, with 17 bases between. Germline assignment: CDR1 DFQATT and CDR2 SNEGSKA (reference sequence). CDR3 region: CSARRGGTAYNEQFF. The CDR3 nucleotides are TGCAGTGCGCGGAGGGGGGGGACAGCCTACAATGAGCAGTTCTTC.

The genes are TRBV7-9 and TRBJ1-5, with D hard to call. CDR1 is SEHNR, CDR2 FQNEAQ, per germline (reference sequence). The CDR3 totals 17 residues. The V gene lost 1 base and the J gene lost 3 bases, with 16 bases spanning the gap. CDR3 nucleotides: TGTGCCAGCAGCTTAGTGGCCGGGTTAAACCACAATCAGCCCCAGCATTTT. Protein product: CASSLVAGLNHNQPQHF.

This clonotype was observed a few times. V is TRBV14 and J is TRBJ2-1, with D hard to call. V was trimmed by 4 bases and J by 4 bases, leaving 20 bases between them. The CDR3 runs 17 residues. Germline V gene lookup returns CDR1 SGHDN and CDR2 FVKESK. The CDR3 nucleotides read TGTGCCAGCAGCCCGACTTCGGCCCCGTGGAAGTACAATGAGCAGTTCTTC. As protein: CASSPTSAPWKYNEQFF.

This clonotype was counted at least ten times. The V call is TRBV13, the J call TRBJ1-1; D not resolved. CDR1 is PRHDT and CDR2 is FYEKMQ in the germline V gene (reference sequence). The CDR3 sequence is 11 residues long. The germline V and J ends were trimmed by 6 bases and 10 bases, with 12 bases remaining between them. The chain's CDR3 is CASSPDLRAFF. The CDR3 DNA reads as TGTGCCAGCAGTCCCGACCTCAGAGCTTTCTTT.

This clonotype was seen only a few times. This chain connects TRBV6-5 to TRBJ2-1, with D possibly being TRBD2 (5 bases). The CDR3 totals 15 residues. The germline V gene encodes CDR1 MNHEY and CDR2 SVGAGI. V gave up 2 bases and J gave up 7 bases, with 15 bases separating them. As DNA, the CDR3 is TGTGCCAGCAGTTACGGGCTAGCAGACATTAATGAGCAGTTCTTC. It codes for CASSYGLADINEQFF.

J is TRBJ2-1 and V is TRBV20-1; TRBD2 aligns across 7 bases. V gave up 3 bases and J gave up 3 bases; unmatched junction bases: 11. Germline lookup yields CDR1 DFQATT and CDR2 SNEGSKA (reference sequence). There are 16 residues in the CDR3. The CDR3 DNA reads TGCAGTGCTAGTGGGTGGTCGCGGGAGTTCTACAATGAGCAGTTCTTC. Residues: CSASGWSREFYNEQFF.

This clonotype has more than one count but fewer than ten. The DNA of the CDR3 is TGTGCCAGCAGCTTAGGTGTGGGGGGGAACAACTATGGCTACACCTTC. It translates to CASSLGVGGNNYGYTF. The chain carries TRBV7-2 and TRBJ1-2; perhaps TRBD1 as D (5 bases). Germline-derived CDR1 and CDR2 are SGHTA and FQGNSA. Trimming cost V 1 base and J 2 bases, with 14 bases left between them. The CDR3 length is 16 residues.

This clonotype came up a few times. In DNA, the CDR3 is TGTGCCAGCAGTCCTGCCCCGACAGGACACGAGCAGTACTTC. This sequence encodes CASSPAPTGHEQYF. The chain has TRBV3-1 and TRBJ2-7; a possible D gene is TRBD1 (6 bases). The germline V and J ends were trimmed by 6 bases and 5 bases, with 17 bases remaining between them. Germline V gives CDR1 LGHDT, CDR2 YNNKEL (reference sequence). The CDR3 length is 14 residues.

This clonotype was seen repeatedly, ten times or more. The chain combines TRBV5-6 with TRBJ2-7, with 11 bases identical to TRBD2. Germline loops: CDR1 SGHDT, CDR2 YYEEEE. The CDR3 contains 20 residues. With 1 base clipped from V and 2 bases from J, the junction kept 17 bases outside the gene matches. The CDR3 DNA reads as TGTGCCAGCAGCTTGACCTTACACCCTAGCGGGAGGCCGCGGACCTACGAGCAGTACTTC. Translating it yields CASSLTLHPSGRPRTYEQYF.

This clonotype was observed a few times. The genes are TRBV27 and TRBJ2-7, with TRBD2 as a possible D gene (5 bases). The CDR3 runs 15 residues. CDR1 is MNHEY and CDR2 is SMNVEV in the germline V gene (reference sequence). Trimming pared 5 bases from V and 2 bases from J, leaving 16 bases between. CDR3 sequence: CASSPRISGTYEQYF. The CDR3, as DNA: TGTGCCAGCAGTCCCCGCATATCGGGGACCTACGAGCAGTACTTC.

This clonotype has only a few counts. V is TRBV7-9 and J is TRBJ2-1; D ambiguous. CDR1 is SEHNR, CDR2 FQNEAQ, per germline (reference sequence). Deletions cut 7 bases from V and 0 bases from J, with 10 bases between. The CDR3 spans 14 residues. CDR3 in amino acids: CASIPENSYNEQFF. CDR3 coding DNA: TGTGCCAGCATCCCAGAGAACTCCTACAATGAGCAGTTCTTC.

This chain uses TRBV18 with TRBJ2-1; possible D gene TRBD2, 5 bases. The CDR3 sequence is 16 residues long. CDR1 and CDR2 (germline): KGHSH, LQKENI. V gave up 3 bases and J gave up 7 bases, with 19 bases separating them. DNA of the CDR3: TGTGCCAGCTCACCGAGAAGGGTAGCGTCAGAGAATGAGCAGTTCTTC. Its translation is CASSPRRVASENEQFF.

Ten or more counts support this clonotype. The genes are TRBV4-1 and TRBJ2-3; the D is unclear. Trimming removed 1 base at V and 5 bases at J, with 10 bases between. The V gene's germline CDR1 is MGHRA and CDR2 YSYEKL. The CDR3 runs to 14 residues. DNA of the CDR3: TGCGCCAGCAGCCAAGGGGCTTCGAGAGATACGCAGTATTTT. It codes for CASSQGASRDTQYF.

This clonotype was seen only a few times. The chain joins TRBV5-6 to TRBJ2-3; 9 nucleotides align to TRBD2. The CDR3 loop spans 16 amino acids. V lost 3 bases and J lost 1; bases outside the gene matches: 6. Germline CDR1 is SGHDT and CDR2 is YYEEEE. Written as DNA, the CDR3 is TGTGCCAGCAGCTCTGCTAGCGGGGCGGGCACAGATACGCAGTATTTT. Its protein product is CASSSASGAGTDTQYF.

This clonotype was counted a few times. The chain couples TRBV20-1 to TRBJ2-3; D gene uncertain. CDR1 is DFQATT and CDR2 is SNEGSKA in the germline V gene (reference sequence). The CDR3 length is 14 residues. V was shortened by 6 bases and J by 2 bases, with 15 bases between the two germline ends. DNA of the CDR3: TGCAGTGCCAACGGACCCAGGAACACAGATACGCAGTATTTT. Its translation is CSANGPRNTDTQYF.

The rearrangement joins TRBV5-1 to TRBJ2-2, with 9 bases lining up with TRBD2. The CDR3 length is 15 residues. Trimming at V came to 4 bases and at J to 6 bases, leaving 7 bases not matched to a gene. Germline CDR1 SGHRS, CDR2 YFSETQ. CDR3 in amino acids: CASSTRTSVPGELFF. The CDR3 bases are TGCGCCAGCAGCACCCGGACTAGCGTCCCCGGGGAGCTGTTTTTT.

This clonotype was recorded a few times. The DNA for the CDR3 is TGTGCCAGCAGACGACAGAATTACAATGAGCAGTTCTTC. This codes for CASRRQNYNEQFF. This chain links TRBV6-1 with TRBJ2-1; perhaps TRBD1 as D (5 bases). Trimming cost V 6 bases and J 4 bases, with 10 bases left between them. This CDR3 is built from 13 residues. Germline V gives CDR1 MNHNS, CDR2 SASEGT.

This chain joins TRBV3-1 and TRBJ2-1; the match to TRBD2 covers 13 bases. Per germline, CDR1 LGHDT and CDR2 YNNKEL (reference sequence). The CDR3 covers 18 residues. With V trimmed by 11 bases and J by 1 base, 14 bases remained unmatched. The CDR3 region has the DNA TGTGCCTGCTGCTCCCGGACTAGCGGGAGAGGGTCCTACAATGAGCAGTTCTTC. Its translation is CACCSRTSGRGSYNEQFF.

V usage is TRBV5-1 and J usage is TRBJ2-5; D possibly matches TRBD1 or TRBD2 (6 bases each). This CDR3 contains 15 residues. Trimming left V 0 bases short and J 2 bases short, with 11 bases between. Per germline, CDR1 SGHRS and CDR2 YFSETQ. DNA of the CDR3: TGCGCCAGCAGCTTGGTCCCGGGGGCGCAAGAGACCCAGTACTTC. The encoded protein is CASSLVPGAQETQYF.

This clonotype was recorded only once. The CDR3 spells CASSVGGRGRKTGELFF. The CDR3, as DNA: TGTGCCAGCAGCGTAGGGGGGCGGGGTAGGAAGACCGGGGAGCTGTTTTTT. The chain recombines TRBV9 with TRBJ2-2, with D tentatively TRBD1 or TRBD2 (6 bases each). CDR1 and CDR2 (germline): SGDLS, YYNGEE. The length of the CDR3 is 17 residues. V was shortened by 0 bases and J by 5 bases, with 17 bases between the two germline ends.

This clonotype was observed a handful of times. The rearrangement uses TRBV5-1 and TRBJ1-2; 10 positions match TRBD1. V dropped 0 bases and J dropped 8; count of bases not matched to a gene: 7. The CDR3 runs 15 residues. Per germline, CDR1 SGHRS and CDR2 YFSETQ. The CDR3 DNA sequence: TGCGCCAGCAGCTTGGGGGACAGGGGATTCGAAGGCTACACCTTC. Encoded protein: CASSLGDRGFEGYTF.

The rearrangement links TRBV6-1 to TRBJ1-1; a possible D gene is TRBD1 (5 bases). CDR1 is MNHNS and CDR2 is SASEGT in the germline V gene. The CDR3 spans 16 residues. Trimming stripped 6 bases from V and 2 bases from J, with 19 bases between. The CDR3 nucleotides are TGTGCCAGCAGATCCGGGATCCGGACATTAAACACTGAAGCTTTCTTT. Translated, it gives CASRSGIRTLNTEAFF.

This clonotype was seen only a few times. The rearrangement uses TRBV12-3 or TRBV12-4 and TRBJ1-1; no clear D gene. CDR3 length equals 15 residues. V lost 5 bases, J lost 2 bases, and 15 bases lay in between. The CDR3 nucleotides read TGTGCCAGCAGTCCTTCTGGACCGACTAACACTGAAGCTTTCTTT. It encodes CASSPSGPTNTEAFF.

The chain combines TRBV20-1 with TRBJ1-1; D is undetermined. From germline, CDR1 is DFQATT and CDR2 SNEGSKA (reference sequence). V lost 6 bases and J lost 5, with 13 bases in between. CDR3 size: 12 residues. DNA of the CDR3: TGCAGTGCAACGTCCGGATGGACTGAAGCTTTCTTT. The encoded protein is CSATSGWTEAFF.

This clonotype was recorded at least ten times. The chain recombines TRBV2 with TRBJ2-3; D uncertain. Germline loops: CDR1 SNHLY, CDR2 FYNNEI. Trimming pared 4 bases from V and 2 bases from J, leaving 7 bases between. The CDR3 sequence is 13 residues long. The DNA of the CDR3 is TGTGCCAGCAGTGGTCTATCCACAGATACGCAGTATTTT. Amino acids: CASSGLSTDTQYF.

The rearrangement joins TRBV20-1 to TRBJ2-5; tentatively, D is TRBD2 (6 bases). Germline values: CDR1 DFQATT, CDR2 SNEGSKA (reference sequence). Trimming stripped 1 base from V and 5 bases from J, with 14 bases between. The CDR3 is 14 residues long. CDR3 nucleotides: TGCAGTGCTAGAGTGCCCGGGGCGGGGGAGACCCAGTACTTC. Amino acid sequence: CSARVPGAGETQYF.